Presented here are 7 T cell receptor beta chains from one specimen sequenced in a study of T-cell reconstitution after alpha-beta-depleted transplantation in children. It was with unique molecular identifiers that the TCRbeta library was prepared. One entry per CDR3 protein, called by TCRdb with MiXCR from the PCR reads. Of under 450,000 distinct CDR3 sequences in the sample, roughly 16% were seen once. The sequencing used PBMCs, mostly from graft donor cells, collected 360 days after TCRalphabeta/CD19-depleted stem cell transplant. The source of these receptors is a boy under two years old who had a stem cell transplant for Wiskott-Aldrich syndrome, so the T cells may come from the graft donor.

This clonotype showed up just a few times. The V and J genes are TRBV7-6 and TRBJ2-2; TRBD1 aligns across 12 bases. V shed 1 base, J shed 1 base, and the junction held 7 bases outside the gene matches. CDR3 length: 19 amino acids. Germline CDR1 and CDR2: SGHVS and FNYEAQ. The CDR3 nucleotides are TGTGCCAGCAGCTTAGATATGGGGACAGGGGGCTGGAACACCGGGGAGCTGTTTTTT. The encoded protein is CASSLDMGTGGWNTGELFF.

The chain has TRBV19 and TRBJ2-5; tentative D call: TRBD2 (6 bases). V was cut by 8 bases and J by 2 bases, with 12 bases left in between. Per germline, CDR1 LNHDA and CDR2 SQIVND (reference sequence). The CDR3 runs to 13 residues. CDR3 residues: CASGGALQETQYF. The CDR3 DNA reads as TGTGCCAGTGGAGGGGCCCTACAAGAGACCCAGTACTTC.

This clonotype was recorded many times. V gene TRBV20-1 combines with J gene TRBJ2-1; D is perhaps TRBD1 (5 bases). V dropped 0 bases and J dropped 0 bases, with 12 bases sitting between them. The CDR3 runs 16 residues. From germline, CDR1 is DFQATT and CDR2 SNEGSKA (reference sequence). This CDR3 is CSARDLQGSSYNEQFF. In DNA, the CDR3 is TGCAGTGCTAGAGATCTCCAGGGCAGCTCCTACAATGAGCAGTTCTTC.

The chain has TRBV5-1 and TRBJ2-2; possible D gene TRBD1, 5 bases. The CDR3 extends over 15 amino acids. The V end lost 2 bases, the J end lost 6 bases, and 14 bases lay between the germline ends. Looked up from germline, CDR1 is SGHRS and CDR2 is YFSETQ. In DNA form, the CDR3 reads TGCGCCAGCAGCTTCTTGGGGCATTCGGCCGGGGAGCTGTTTTTT. Translating gives CASSFLGHSAGELFF.

The V gene is TRBV4-1, the J gene TRBJ2-4; the match to TRBD1 covers 7 bases. V gave up 0 bases and J gave up 4 bases; unmatched junction bases: 0. Germline CDR1 is MGHRA and CDR2 is YSYEKL. The CDR3 runs to 14 residues. CDR3 nucleotide sequence: TGCGCCAGCAGCCAAGAGGACAGGAAAAACATTCAGTACTTC. Protein: CASSQEDRKNIQYF.

The rearrangement uses TRBV6-5 and TRBJ2-5; 8 positions agree with TRBD1. V lost 2 bases, J lost 12 bases, and 2 bases stayed unmatched. There are 11 residues in the CDR3. Germline CDR1 and CDR2: MNHEY and SVGAGI. The CDR3 loop reads CASSYEQGEYF. The DNA for the CDR3 is TGTGCCAGCAGTTACGAACAGGGGGAGTACTTC.

This clonotype occurred a few times. The chain couples TRBV29-1 to TRBJ2-7, with D perhaps matching TRBD2 (5 bases). The length of the CDR3 is 14 residues. The V gene lost 4 bases and the J gene lost 4 bases, with 17 bases spanning the gap. Germline V CDR1 and CDR2: SQVTM, ANQGSEA. The CDR3 here is CSVVIGGFPYEQYF. The CDR3 DNA reads TGCAGCGTTGTCATTGGAGGATTTCCGTACGAGCAGTACTTC.